A single sample is the source of the 3 T cell receptor beta chains below, sequenced in a study of blood T cells in healthy people across ages. With a J-beta primer mix and a sample-barcoded 5' primer, a second PCR ran about 7 to 12 cycles. TCRdb reanalysed the 5' RACE reads using MiXCR and keeps one entry per CDR3 protein. The table shows some 900,000 distinct CDR3 sequences, with 45% to 50% occurring only once. Input material: blood. The receptors stem from a man aged 25-40 years in good health.

The chain recombines TRBV4-2 with TRBJ2-5; possibly TRBD2 for D (6 bases). The V and J ends lost 1 base and 4 bases respectively, with 10 bases between them. In germline, CDR1 is LGHNA, CDR2 YNFKEQ. The CDR3 extends over 14 amino acids. CDR3 nucleotide sequence: TGTGCCAGCAGCCAAGCGGGAGCGACAGAGACCCAGTACTTC. Amino acid sequence: CASSQAGATETQYF.

Only a few counts were recorded for this clonotype. The rearrangement uses TRBV4-3 and TRBJ1-4, with a possible D match to TRBD1 (6 bases). This CDR3 has 17 amino acids. Germline assignment: CDR1 LGHNA and CDR2 YSLEER. Trimming removed 4 bases from V and 2 bases from J, with 17 bases in between. The CDR3 sequence is CASSRTALRGTNEKLFF. Written as DNA, the CDR3 is TGCGCCAGCAGCCGAACCGCCCTCAGGGGCACTAATGAAAAACTGTTTTTT.

The chain has TRBV12-3 or TRBV12-4 and TRBJ2-3; 9 positions match TRBD1. CDR3 length: 15 residues. Trimming cost V 6 bases and J 6 bases; bases outside gene matches: 10. As DNA, the CDR3 is TGTGCCAGCAGGGCCCGGGACAGGGTAGCGGATACGCAGTATTTT. Protein sequence: CASRARDRVADTQYF.